What follows are 14 T cell receptor beta chains derived from one specimen sequenced in a study of blood T cell repertoires in COVID-19. Assay: immunoSEQ multiplex PCR; the TCRdb copy retains only in-frame clones and omits some. There are a few hundred thousand clones in the sample; roughly 90% occur only once, and 1% lies in the top ten. The sequenced sample was PBMCs or T cells enriched from blood (not recorded which). Receptors originate from a woman aged 25 to 39 who had been exposed to COVID-19.

The rearrangement links TRBV13 to TRBJ2-7; 8 bases align to TRBD2. Germline-derived CDR1 and CDR2 are PRHDT and FYEKMQ (reference sequence). Losses at the gene ends were 5 bases for V and 4 bases for J; bases not matched to a gene: 7. The CDR3 extends over 14 amino acids. The CDR3 DNA reads as TGTGCCAGCAGCCGGGGACTAGTGTCGTACGAGCAGTACTTC. Amino acid sequence: CASSRGLVSYEQYF.

The chain has TRBV18 and TRBJ2-6, with 7 bases lining up with TRBD2. In germline, CDR1 is KGHSH, CDR2 LQKENI. The CDR3 consists of 17 residues. J gave up 0 bases and V 3 bases, and 5 bases lay outside the gene matches. The DNA for the CDR3 is TGTGCCAGCTCACCGGCGGGAGCGGTCTCTGGGGCCAACGTCCTGACTTTC. Translation gives CASSPAGAVSGANVLTF.

The chain uses TRBV29-1 and TRBJ2-1; TRBD2 matches at 8 bases. This CDR3 region has 13 residues. J was trimmed by 8 bases and V by 5 bases; bases with no gene match: 8. Germline V gene lookup returns CDR1 SQVTM and CDR2 ANQGSEA. CDR3 DNA sequence: TGCAGCGTTACCCCGGGGGGGTTCGATGAGCAGTTCTTC. Translating it yields CSVTPGGFDEQFF.

The chain employs TRBV7-8 and TRBJ2-6; TRBD2 aligns across 12 bases. The CDR3 runs 18 residues. Germline V gene data show CDR1 as SGHVS and CDR2 as FQNEAQ. With 8 bases clipped from V and 1 base from J, the junction kept 9 bases outside the gene matches. The DNA of the CDR3 is TGTGCCAGCCCACCCCTAGCGGGAGGGCTATCTGGGGCCAACGTCCTGACTTTC. Protein product: CASPPLAGGLSGANVLTF. Based on the CDR3 plus reference TRBV7-8 and TRBJ2-6, the full variable domain is GAGVSQSPRYKVAKRGQDVALRCDPISGHVSLFWYQQALGQGPEFLTYFQNEAQLDKSGLPSDRFFAERPEGSVSTLKIQRTQQEDSAVYLCASPPLAGGLSGANVLTFGAGSRLTVL.

The rearrangement links TRBV2 to TRBJ2-1; D call uncertain. Germline loops: CDR1 SNHLY, CDR2 FYNNEI. V dropped 8 bases and J dropped 8 bases, with 10 bases sitting between them. The CDR3 totals 11 residues. The CDR3: CASAREDEQFF. CDR3 DNA sequence: TGTGCCAGCGCCCGCGAGGATGAGCAGTTCTTC.

The chain recombines TRBV21-1 with TRBJ2-7; TRBD2, as called in the table, went unchecked against the DNA. TRBV21-1 is a pseudogene segment. CDR3 size: 15 residues. The CDR3 nucleotides read TGTGCCAGCCCCGAAGAAAGTGGAGGGGCTGGCGAGCAGTACTTC. This translates into CASPEESGGAGEQYF.

Remarks on this clone: Different DNA sequences within this sample yield the same CDR3. The V call is TRBV19, the J call TRBJ1-2; a weak D match, TRBD1 (5 bases). Germline V gives CDR1 LNHDA, CDR2 SQIVND (reference sequence). CDR3 size: 13 residues. Deletions cut 1 base from V and 2 bases from J, with 5 bases between. The CDR3, as DNA: TGTGCCAGTAGTATAGCAGGGAACTATGGCTACACCTTC. The encoded protein is CASSIAGNYGYTF.

This chain connects TRBV6-5 to TRBJ2-7; weak D call: TRBD1 (5 bases). The CDR3 sequence is 12 residues long. The V and J ends lost 6 bases and 2 bases respectively, with 8 bases between them. From germline, CDR1 is MNHEY and CDR2 SVGAGI. CDR3 sequence: CASRDTTYEQYF. CDR3 in DNA: TGTGCCAGCAGGGACACCACCTACGAGCAGTACTTC.

The chain recombines TRBV6-2 or TRBV6-3 with TRBJ2-7, with 7 bases lining up with TRBD1. This CDR3 has 13 residues. V lost 6 bases to trimming and J lost 7 bases; unmatched junction nucleotides: 9. Germline loops: CDR1 MNHEY, CDR2 SVGEGT. The CDR3 reads CASSPGPRGEQYF. The CDR3 region has the DNA TGTGCCAGCAGCCCCGGGCCCAGGGGGGAGCAGTACTTC.

The chain employs TRBV7-3 and TRBJ2-3; 10 bases agree with TRBD1. With 3 bases clipped from V and 2 bases from J, the junction kept 2 bases outside the gene matches. CDR1 SGHTA and CDR2 FQGTGA come from the germline V gene. The CDR3 has 15 amino acids. The CDR3 is CASSLGQGTTDTQYF. The CDR3 bases are TGTGCCAGCAGCTTGGGACAGGGGACCACAGATACGCAGTATTTT.

The chain uses TRBV5-1 and TRBJ1-4; D may be TRBD1 (6 bases). The CDR3 length is 15 residues. The V and J ends lost 0 bases and 0 bases respectively, with 6 bases between them. The germline V gene encodes CDR1 SGHRS and CDR2 YFSETQ. The CDR3 DNA reads TGCGCCAGCAGCTTGGGGACAGCAACTAATGAAAAACTGTTTTTT. Its translation is CASSLGTATNEKLFF.

J is TRBJ1-4 and V is TRBV27; 9 bases line up with TRBD1. CDR1 is MNHEY and CDR2 is SMNVEV in the germline V gene (reference sequence). The CDR3 has 16 amino acids. The V gene end was trimmed by 1 base and the J gene end by 4 bases; junction bases not matched to a gene: 4. The CDR3 region is CASSLWGQGINEKLFF. Here the CDR3 DNA reads TGTGCCAGCAGTTTATGGGGACAGGGAATTAATGAAAAACTGTTTTTT.

The chain couples TRBV10-3 to TRBJ1-2; 9 bases map to TRBD1. The CDR3 totals 14 residues. Trimming at V came to 4 bases and at J to 6 bases, leaving 6 bases not matched to a gene. Germline V gives CDR1 ENHRY, CDR2 SYGVKD. CDR3 residues: CAISGTGVPHGYTF. DNA of the CDR3: TGTGCCATCAGTGGGACAGGGGTCCCTCATGGCTACACCTTC.

This clone was recorded once. The rearrangement uses TRBV19 and TRBJ1-2, with a tentative D call TRBD1 (5 bases). The germline V gene has CDR1 LNHDA and CDR2 SQIVND (reference sequence). Trimming removed 6 bases from V and 5 bases from J, with 16 bases in between. This CDR3 has 14 residues. CDR3 sequence: CASSPDQGGYGYTF. In DNA form, the CDR3 reads TGTGCCAGTAGCCCAGACCAGGGAGGGTATGGCTACACCTTC.